This TCR beta chain is from a study of PD-1 blockade in classical Hodgkin lymphoma. At the level of the study: Nivolumab was given intravenously to patients at 3 mg/kg every 2 weeks. Study outcomes and limitations: Diversity similar to that of newly diagnosed patients was seen at baseline in complete responders. By cycle point C4D1, TCR diversity had risen significantly in CD4+ cells (but not CD8+ cells).

The repertoire was sequenced with immunoSEQ multiplex PCR; TCRdb's copy has only in-frame clones and lacks some. In the table there are tens of thousands of clones, over 75% of which are singletons. The germline CDR1 and CDR2 sequences are SGHRS and YFSETQ. The junction had 5 bases not matched to a gene; V was cut back by 6 bases and J by 8 bases. The CDR3 sequence is 13 residues long. Details on this clone: Its specificity is unknown.

The time point: cycle 4 day 1 (C4D1), after about 6 weeks of nivolumab. Each patient relapsed following autologous stem cell transplantation, and prior brentuximab vedotin exposure differed. Patients had relapsed/refractory classical Hodgkin lymphoma with complete response, partial response or progressive disease as best response. The chain carries TRBV5-1 and TRBJ2-1, with 10 bases aligning to TRBD1. This receptor was taken from a human donor with classical Hodgkin lymphoma. Here the sequenced sample was peripheral blood mononuclear cells (PBMCs), taken before the fourth cycle of nivolumab. The CDR3 nucleotides are TGCGCCAGCATTGGGACAGGGGAACATGAGCAGTTCTTC. It is translated as CASIGTGEHEQFF.